The 20 T cell receptor beta chains in this list originate from one sample, sequenced in a study of blood T cell repertoires in COVID-19. Assay: immunoSEQ multiplex PCR; the TCRdb copy retains only in-frame clones and omits some. Of hundreds of thousands of clones listed, under 90% are singletons. The sequenced sample consisted of PBMCs or T cells enriched from blood (not recorded which). The receptors here all came from a woman aged 45-65 years who had been exposed to COVID-19.

The CDR3 nucleotides read TGCGCCAGCAGCCAGAGACAGGGGGGATCCGGGGAGCTGTTTTTT. Protein product: CASSQRQGGSGELFF. The rearrangement links TRBV5-1 to TRBJ2-2; 9 bases match TRBD1. Unmatched junction bases numbered 7, after V lost 4 bases and J lost 6 bases. Germline V gives CDR1 SGHRS, CDR2 YFSETQ. The CDR3 loop spans 15 amino acids.

J is TRBJ1-4 and V is TRBV6-1, with a weak D call TRBD1 (6 bases). Trimming took off 1 base at V and 8 bases at J, with 20 bases between the two ends. CDR3 size: 17 residues. Germline CDR1 and CDR2: MNHNS and SASEGT. Here the CDR3 reads CASSEGVQGGPREKLFF. CDR3 bases: TGTGCCAGCAGTGAAGGAGTACAGGGTGGCCCGAGGGAAAAACTGTTTTTT.

J is TRBJ1-3 and V is TRBV5-5; 8 bases align to TRBD1. This CDR3 has 15 amino acids. With 3 bases clipped from V and 4 bases from J, the junction kept 6 bases outside the gene matches. In germline, CDR1 is SGHKS, CDR2 YYEKEE (reference sequence). The CDR3 sequence: CASSSLDRVGNTIYF. CDR3 DNA: TGTGCCAGCAGCTCCCTGGACAGGGTCGGAAACACCATATATTTT.

The J gene is TRBJ1-2, the V gene TRBV5-1, with D possibly matching TRBD1 (6 bases). This CDR3 comprises 12 residues. Trimming took off 5 bases at V and 5 bases at J, with 10 bases between the two ends. Per germline, CDR1 SGHRS and CDR2 YFSETQ. CDR3 sequence (DNA): TGCGCCAGCAGTCAACAGGGTTATGGCTACACCTTC. It yields the protein CASSQQGYGYTF.

The chain uses TRBV5-1 and TRBJ2-7; 9 bases are shared with TRBD1. The germline V gene has CDR1 SGHRS and CDR2 YFSETQ. The CDR3 is made up of 14 amino acids. The ends lost 4 bases at V and 3 bases at J; junction bases unmatched: 5. The DNA of the CDR3 is TGCGCCAGCAGCCGGACAGGGGATTTCTACGAGCAGTACTTC. It codes for CASSRTGDFYEQYF.

V usage is TRBV4-3 and J usage is TRBJ1-3, with D possibly TRBD1 on 5 matching bases. V was cut by 2 bases and J by 0 bases, with 17 bases left in between. CDR1 and CDR2 from the germline V gene are LGHNA and YSLEER. The CDR3 covers 18 residues. CDR3 coding DNA: TGCGCCAGCAGCCAAATGTTAGGAGGGGCCATCTCTGGAAACACCATATATTTT. Its protein is CASSQMLGGAISGNTIYF.

This chain joins TRBV19 and TRBJ2-3; D perhaps matches TRBD1 (6 bases). The CDR3 loop spans 16 amino acids. V lost 5 bases, J lost 1 base, and 16 bases lay in between. Germline V gene data show CDR1 as LNHDA and CDR2 as SQIVND (reference sequence). CDR3 coding DNA: TGTGCCAGTAGTCTCCGGACAGCCTTGGGCACAGATACGCAGTATTTT. Translating it yields CASSLRTALGTDTQYF.

The gene calls are TRBV19 and TRBJ2-1, with a tentative D call TRBD2 (5 bases). Germline values: CDR1 LNHDA, CDR2 SQIVND (reference sequence). The CDR3 is 15 amino acids. V lost 4 bases and J 7 bases, leaving 17 bases between the germline ends. The DNA of the CDR3 is TGTGCCAGTAGTACCCGGGCTAGCCTGGGGAATGAGCAGTTCTTC. Encoded protein: CASSTRASLGNEQFF.

The CDR3 protein is CASSRTLAGAPGEQFF. The CDR3 DNA reads TGTGCCAGCAGCCGTACCCTAGCGGGGGCCCCGGGTGAGCAGTTCTTC. The genes are TRBV11-2 and TRBJ2-1, with 10 bases lining up with TRBD2. This CDR3 has 16 residues. Germline trimming cut 5 bases from V and 9 bases from J; bases unmatched to any gene: 13. Per the germline V gene, CDR1 is SGHAT and CDR2 is FQNNGV.

The chain is built from TRBV18 and TRBJ1-1; TRBD1 is a possible D gene (6 bases). The CDR3 loop spans 16 amino acids. In germline, CDR1 is KGHSH, CDR2 LQKENI. Trimming took 3 bases from V and 4 from J, leaving 18 bases between them. CDR3: CASSPTLWGPSTEAFF. The CDR3 bases are TGTGCCAGCTCACCTACCTTGTGGGGGCCCAGCACTGAAGCTTTCTTT.

In its sample, this clone was seen once. The chain has TRBV19 and TRBJ1-5, with D hard to call. CDR3 length: 15 amino acids. With 6 bases removed from V and 0 bases from J, the gap between germline ends came to 12 bases. CDR1 is LNHDA, CDR2 SQIVND, per germline (reference sequence). CDR3 in DNA: TGTGCCAGTAGCGGCCAGGCCTATAGCAATCAGCCCCAGCATTTT. Translation: CASSGQAYSNQPQHF.

The rearrangement joins TRBV4-3 to TRBJ1-2, with D perhaps TRBD1 (6 bases). Between the trimmed V and J ends, which lost 3 bases and 6 bases, there was a span of 26 bases. Germline assignment: CDR1 LGHNA and CDR2 YSLEER. The CDR3 is made up of 18 amino acids. In nucleotides, the CDR3 is TGCGCCAGCAGCCAGGTGTTTGATTCGGGCAGGGGAGCGGATGGCTACACCTTC. This sequence encodes CASSQVFDSGRGADGYTF.

This sequence joins TRBV6-6 and TRBJ2-1; 9 bases map to TRBD2. The V gene's germline CDR1 is MNHNY and CDR2 SVGAGI (reference sequence). V shed 0 bases and J 9 bases; nucleotides not matched to a gene: 9. This CDR3 has 16 amino acids. The CDR3 DNA follows: TGTGCCAGCAGTTACTCGACGGCGGGGGGGGAGGGTGAGCAGTTCTTC. This sequence encodes CASSYSTAGGEGEQFF.

The chain employs TRBV7-9 and TRBJ2-7; tentatively, D is TRBD2 (5 bases). The CDR3 runs 17 residues. Trimming shortened V by 4 bases and J by 0 bases, and 19 bases separated the two germline ends. Per germline, CDR1 SEHNR and CDR2 FQNEAQ (reference sequence). The CDR3 DNA reads TGTGCCAGCAGCTCTCAATCCCTTCTAGGGAGCTCCTACGAGCAGTACTTC. Encoded protein: CASSSQSLLGSSYEQYF.

The genes are TRBV5-6 and TRBJ1-1; TRBD1 might be the D (5 bases). The CDR3 has 13 amino acids. CDR1 and CDR2 (germline): SGHDT, YYEEEE. Between the trimmed V and J ends, which lost 0 bases and 8 bases, there was a span of 11 bases. CDR3 amino acids: CASSLAGPGEAFF. The CDR3 DNA reads as TGTGCCAGCAGCTTGGCAGGGCCAGGAGAAGCTTTCTTT. The whole variable domain, filled in from reference TRBV5-6 and TRBJ1-1, reads DAGVTQSPTHLIKTRGQQVTLRCSPKSGHDTVSWYQQALGQGPQFIFQYYEEEERQRGNFPDRFSGHQFPNYSSELNVNALLLGDSALYLCASSLAGPGEAFFGQGTRLTVV.

The rearrangement joins TRBV18 to TRBJ1-6; 8 nucleotides align to TRBD1. Germline V gene lookup returns CDR1 KGHSH and CDR2 LQKENI. There are 15 residues in the CDR3. The V gene end was trimmed by 4 bases and the J gene end by 8 bases; junction bases not matched to a gene: 7. The CDR3 DNA sequence: TGTGCCAGCTCACAAGGGACAGGTTTAGATTCACCCCTCCACTTT. This encodes CASSQGTGLDSPLHF.

V is TRBV24-1 and J is TRBJ2-5, with D possibly being TRBD2 (6 bases). Germline V CDR1 and CDR2: KGHDR, SFDVKD. Deletions cut 4 bases from V and 2 bases from J, with 19 bases between. This CDR3 region has 17 residues. CDR3 DNA: TGTGCCACCAGTGACACTGGTAGCGGACTAAAACAAGAGACCCAGTACTTC. Translated: CATSDTGSGLKQETQYF.

The V and J genes are TRBV5-8 and TRBJ2-5; 12 nucleotides line up with TRBD2. Germline V gives CDR1 SGHTS, CDR2 YDEGEE. The trim removed 0 bases at V and 13 bases at J, leaving 7 bases unmatched. The CDR3 contains 14 residues. CDR3 DNA sequence: TGTGCCAGCAGCTTGGGGCGGACTAGCGGGGTGGTGTACTTC. As protein: CASSLGRTSGVVYF. The whole variable domain, filled in from reference TRBV5-8 and TRBJ2-5, reads EAGVTQSPTHLIKTRGQQATLRCSPISGHTSVYWYQQALGLGLQFLLWYDEGEERNRGNFPPRFSGRQFPNYSSELNVNALELEDSALYLCASSLGRTSGVVYFGPGTRLLVL.

The chain recombines TRBV19 with TRBJ1-1; D is unclear. The V end was cut by 0 bases, the J end by 3 bases, with 5 bases between. There are 13 residues in the CDR3. CDR1 is LNHDA, CDR2 SQIVND, per germline (reference sequence). CDR3: CASSIDLDTEAFF. CDR3 in DNA: TGTGCCAGTAGTATAGATTTAGACACTGAAGCTTTCTTT.

The rearrangement joins TRBV6-5 to TRBJ2-2; TRBD2 matches 8 bases. CDR3 length: 15 residues. V shed 8 bases and J 0 bases; nucleotides not matched to a gene: 5. From germline, CDR1 is MNHEY and CDR2 SVGAGI. This CDR3 reads CASVRSGANTGELFF. The CDR3 nucleotides read TGTGCCAGCGTCCGTAGCGGGGCGAACACCGGGGAGCTGTTTTTT.